The 27 T cell receptor beta chains listed next were all sequenced from one sample in a study of stem cell transplantation in POMP-related autoinflammatory disease. Assay used: immunoSEQ multiplex PCR; TCRdb lists only in-frame clones, some missing. The top ten clones hold about 2.2% of a sample with approximately 2,200 clones, more than 75% of them seen once. This sample comprised Tregs from PBMCs, obtained after stem cell transplantation. These receptors were taken from a human patient with POMP-related autoinflammation and immune dysregulation (PRAID). Some of these T cells may belong to the graft donor.

The chain recombines TRBV6-5 with TRBJ1-2; D is perhaps TRBD1 (5 bases). CDR1 is MNHEY, CDR2 SVGAGI, per germline. The CDR3 is made up of 14 amino acids. Trimming took off 6 bases at V and 4 bases at J, with 15 bases between the two ends. CDR3 sequence: CASSPNRRGYGYTF. CDR3 DNA sequence: TGTGCCAGCAGCCCCAACAGGAGGGGCTATGGCTACACCTTC.

In DNA form, the CDR3 reads TGTGCCAGCAGCTTTGGGCGATACAATGAGCAGTTCTTC. Its translation is CASSFGRYNEQFF. The rearrangement uses TRBV7-3 and TRBJ2-1, with D hard to call. The CDR3 is 13 residues long. V lost 3 bases and J lost 4, with 7 bases in between. Germline loops: CDR1 SGHTA, CDR2 FQGTGA.

The J gene is TRBJ2-7, the V gene TRBV28, with D hard to call. V lost 7 bases and J lost 0, with 7 bases in between. The CDR3 extends over 12 amino acids. Germline V gene lookup returns CDR1 MDHEN and CDR2 SYDVKM. The CDR3: CASTGNSYEQYF. The CDR3 DNA reads TGTGCCAGCACAGGCAACTCCTACGAGCAGTACTTC. Full variable domain (remainder filled in from reference TRBV28 and TRBJ2-7): DVKVTQSSRYLVKRTGEKVFLECVQDMDHENMFWYRQDPGLGLRLIYFSYDVKMKEKGDIPEGYSVSREKKERFSLILESASTNQTSMYLCASTGNSYEQYFGPGTRLTVT.

The rearrangement joins TRBV19 to TRBJ1-4; D is uncertain. The CDR3 is 14 residues long. The V end lost 3 bases, the J end lost 6 bases, and 11 bases lay between the germline ends. Germline CDR1 is LNHDA and CDR2 is SQIVND (reference sequence). The CDR3 protein is CASSILGLDEKLFF. In DNA form, the CDR3 reads TGTGCCAGTAGTATCCTGGGTCTCGATGAAAAACTGTTTTTT.

The chain recombines TRBV6-1 with TRBJ1-4; the D is unclear. The CDR3 length is 16 residues. Germline CDR1 and CDR2: MNHNS and SASEGT. V gave up 2 bases and J gave up 7 bases, with 17 bases separating them. The CDR3, as DNA: TGTGCCAGCAGTGAAACGCCAGGAGGAACTGGTGAAAAACTGTTTTTT. It specifies CASSETPGGTGEKLFF.

The gene calls are TRBV5-1 and TRBJ2-2; possibly TRBD1 for D (6 bases). Trimming took 0 bases from V and 0 from J, leaving 9 bases between them. In germline, CDR1 is SGHRS, CDR2 YFSETQ. This CDR3 has 16 residues. The CDR3 DNA follows: TGCGCCAGCAGCTTGGAGGGACATACGAACACCGGGGAGCTGTTTTTT. It codes for CASSLEGHTNTGELFF.

The chain links TRBV5-1 to TRBJ1-6, with 7 bases lining up with TRBD1. Trimming removed 3 bases from V and 8 bases from J; junction bases left unmatched: 2. Germline assignment: CDR1 SGHRS and CDR2 YFSETQ. The CDR3 length is 13 residues. The CDR3: CASSWGTDSPLHF. CDR3 in DNA: TGCGCCAGCAGCTGGGGGACAGATTCACCCCTCCACTTT.

The J gene is TRBJ1-2, the V gene TRBV2, with 9 nucleotides matching TRBD1. The CDR3 consists of 14 residues. V lost 5 bases, J lost 3 bases, and 4 bases stayed unmatched. The germline gives CDR1 SNHLY, CDR2 FYNNEI. CDR3 sequence (DNA): TGTGCCAGCAGTCGACAGGGGGATTACTATGGCTACACCTTC. Translation: CASSRQGDYYGYTF.

This chain links TRBV5-6 with TRBJ2-6; 8 bases are a match to TRBD1. CDR3 length equals 17 residues. In germline, CDR1 is SGHDT, CDR2 YYEEEE. V was clipped by 0 bases and J by 0 bases; unmatched bases: 2. The CDR3 DNA sequence: TGTGCCAGCAGCTTGGGGACAGGGTCCTCTGGGGCCAACGTCCTGACTTTC. It specifies CASSLGTGSSGANVLTF.

The J gene is TRBJ1-6, the V gene TRBV29-1; 7 bases match TRBD1. CDR1 and CDR2 from the germline V gene are SQVTM and ANQGSEA. The junction had 5 bases not matched to a gene; V was cut back by 7 bases and J by 2 bases. The CDR3 totals 14 residues. The CDR3 here is CSAQTGAYNSPLHF. The CDR3 nucleotides are TGCAGCGCGCAAACAGGGGCCTATAATTCACCCCTCCACTTT.

The chain combines TRBV19 with TRBJ2-2; possible D gene TRBD1, 6 bases. Trimming cost V 4 bases and J 0 bases, with 15 bases left between them. CDR3 length: 17 residues. Germline V lookup: CDR1 LNHDA, CDR2 SQIVND (reference sequence). The CDR3 sequence is CASSRGQGAPNTGELFF. Here the CDR3 DNA reads TGTGCCAGTAGTAGGGGGCAGGGAGCCCCGAACACCGGGGAGCTGTTTTTT. Variable domain in full (rest from reference TRBV19 and TRBJ2-2): DGGITQSPKYLFRKEGQNVTLSCEQNLNHDAMYWYRQDPGQGLRLIYYSQIVNDFQKGDIAEGYSVSREKKESFPLTVTSAQKNPTAFYLCASSRGQGAPNTGELFFGEGSRLTVL.

This sequence joins TRBV28 and TRBJ2-7, with 10 bases aligning to TRBD2. This CDR3 has 14 residues. The germline V gene encodes CDR1 MDHEN and CDR2 SYDVKM. Trimming removed 7 bases from V and 4 bases from J; junction bases left unmatched: 7. CDR3 sequence reads: CASTSTSGKYEQYF. DNA of the CDR3: TGTGCCAGCACCTCAACTAGCGGGAAATACGAGCAGTACTTC. Using reference TRBV28 and TRBJ2-7 for the parts outside the CDR3, the full variable domain is DVKVTQSSRYLVKRTGEKVFLECVQDMDHENMFWYRQDPGLGLRLIYFSYDVKMKEKGDIPEGYSVSREKKERFSLILESASTNQTSMYLCASTSTSGKYEQYFGPGTRLTVT.

This clone was recorded once. The J gene is TRBJ2-2, the V gene TRBV19, with 9 nucleotides matching TRBD2. This CDR3 region has 17 residues. Looked up from germline, CDR1 is LNHDA and CDR2 is SQIVND (reference sequence). V was clipped by 5 bases and J by 5 bases; unmatched bases: 12. As DNA, the CDR3 is TGTGCCAGTAGTTCTACTAGCGGGTGGGGCGTAACCGGGGAGCTGTTTTTT. Translating gives CASSSTSGWGVTGELFF.

The chain has TRBV7-8 and TRBJ2-5; perhaps TRBD1 as D (6 bases). Between the trimmed V and J ends, which lost 5 bases and 4 bases, there was a span of 11 bases. Germline loops: CDR1 SGHVS, CDR2 FQNEAQ. The CDR3 extends over 13 amino acids. This chain's CDR3 is CASSRGWLETQYF. Written as DNA, the CDR3 is TGTGCCAGCAGCAGGGGGTGGCTAGAGACCCAGTACTTC. The full variable domain, its missing parts supplied by reference TRBV7-8 and TRBJ2-5, is GAGVSQSPRYKVAKRGQDVALRCDPISGHVSLFWYQQALGQGPEFLTYFQNEAQLDKSGLPSDRFFAERPEGSVSTLKIQRTQQEDSAVYLCASSRGWLETQYFGPGTRLLVL.

CDR3 in DNA: TGTGCCAGCAGCCAAGCACGGGGCTCAGGGACCCAGTACTTC. Encoded protein: CASSQARGSGTQYF. The chain recombines TRBV3-1 (or the pseudogene TRBV3-2) with TRBJ2-5, with D tentatively TRBD1 or TRBD2 (5 bases each). The CDR3 totals 14 residues. From germline, CDR1 is LGHDT and CDR2 YNNKEL (reference sequence). Trimming pared 1 base from V and 7 bases from J, leaving 13 bases between.

The chain links TRBV4-1 to TRBJ2-1; 7 positions agree with TRBD2. The CDR3 loop spans 17 amino acids. The germline CDR1 and CDR2 sequences are MGHRA and YSYEKL. V lost 1 base, J lost 6 bases, and 12 bases stayed unmatched. This CDR3 is CASSQGGQRGWGNEQFF. The CDR3 nucleotides are TGCGCCAGCAGCCAAGGGGGCCAGCGGGGATGGGGCAATGAGCAGTTCTTC.

The chain has TRBV5-1 and TRBJ2-2; D gene ambiguous. CDR1 is SGHRS, CDR2 YFSETQ, per germline. Trimming left V 4 bases short and J 3 bases short, with 10 bases between. The CDR3 contains 14 residues. The chain's CDR3 is CASSPDTYTGELFF. For the CDR3, the DNA is TGCGCCAGCAGCCCCGACACTTACACCGGGGAGCTGTTTTTT.

The V gene is TRBV7-9, the J gene TRBJ1-1; possibly TRBD1 for D (6 bases). The germline V gene has CDR1 SEHNR and CDR2 FQNEAQ (reference sequence). The CDR3 is 17 residues long. Trimming cost V 5 bases and J 6 bases, with 25 bases left between them. The CDR3 sequence: CASSPRGGLVKISEAFF. The CDR3 DNA reads as TGTGCCAGCAGCCCCCGAGGGGGACTTGTCAAAATTTCTGAAGCTTTCTTT.

This rearrangement joins TRBV10-3 to TRBJ1-1; no definite D call. Per the germline V gene, CDR1 is ENHRY and CDR2 is SYGVKD. Trimming stripped 6 bases from V and 3 bases from J, with 11 bases between. This CDR3 comprises 13 residues. In nucleotides, the CDR3 is TGTGCCATCAGCGAGGACGGAGACACTGAAGCTTTCTTT. It specifies CAISEDGDTEAFF.

This sequence joins TRBV19 and TRBJ1-3, with no clear D. Germline CDR1 LNHDA, CDR2 SQIVND (reference sequence). This CDR3 has 13 residues. The V gene lost 7 bases and the J gene lost 0 bases, with 7 bases spanning the gap. The CDR3 coding sequence is TGTGCCAGTACTCGCCACTCTGGAAACACCATATATTTT. Amino acids: CASTRHSGNTIYF.

This chain links TRBV7-8 with TRBJ1-1, with 8 bases that match TRBD1. Trimming cost V 5 bases and J 10 bases; bases outside gene matches: 6. This CDR3 is 12 amino acids long. Germline lookup yields CDR1 SGHVS and CDR2 FQNEAQ. DNA of the CDR3: TGTGCCAGCAGCGTAAACAGGGGGGCAGCTTTCTTT. Its protein product is CASSVNRGAAFF.

The CDR3 protein is CASSQDGQGDDEQFF. The DNA of the CDR3 is TGTGCCAGCAGCCAAGACGGGCAGGGGGATGATGAGCAGTTCTTC. The rearrangement uses TRBV3-1 (or the pseudogene TRBV3-2) and TRBJ2-1; 7 bases line up with TRBD1. The length of the CDR3 is 15 residues. V gave up 0 bases and J gave up 8 bases; unmatched junction bases: 7. Germline V CDR1 and CDR2: LGHDT, YNNKEL (reference sequence).

The rearrangement links TRBV2 to TRBJ1-4, with D maybe TRBD1 (5 bases). The germline V gene encodes CDR1 SNHLY and CDR2 FYNNEI. The V gene lost 6 bases and the J gene lost 6 bases, with 17 bases spanning the gap. CDR3 length equals 15 residues. In DNA form, the CDR3 reads TGTGCCAGCAGGTCTCTCGGGACGCCAGATGAAAAACTGTTTTTT. Its translation is CASRSLGTPDEKLFF.

The V and J genes are TRBV7-8 and TRBJ1-6; tentative D call: TRBD1 (6 bases). From germline, CDR1 is SGHVS and CDR2 FQNEAQ. V was shortened by 3 bases and J by 9 bases, with 15 bases between the two germline ends. The CDR3 covers 15 residues. CDR3 in amino acids: CASSFTGTNFSPLHF. As DNA, the CDR3 is TGTGCCAGCAGCTTTACCGGGACAAATTTTTCACCCCTCCACTTT.

The J gene is TRBJ2-7, the V gene TRBV18; D uncertain. V was pared by 2 bases and J by 3 bases, with 5 bases between. This CDR3 has 12 amino acids. Germline CDR1 reads KGHSH; CDR2 reads LQKENI. CDR3 DNA: TGTGCCAGCTCACCAGGGCGCTACGAGCAGTACTTC. It codes for CASSPGRYEQYF.

J is TRBJ2-2 and V is TRBV3-1 (or the pseudogene TRBV3-2), with 7 bases fitting TRBD1. The CDR3 has 17 residues. The V gene end was trimmed by 2 bases and the J gene end by 3 bases; junction bases not matched to a gene: 9. Per the germline V gene, CDR1 is LGHDT and CDR2 is YNNKEL (reference sequence). The CDR3 here is CASSQRRDSRYTGELFF. The CDR3, as DNA: TGTGCCAGCAGCCAAAGAAGGGACAGTAGATACACCGGGGAGCTGTTTTTT.

The chain joins TRBV7-9 to TRBJ1-1; a possible D gene is TRBD1 (6 bases). This CDR3 is 14 amino acids long. Germline CDR1 reads SEHNR; CDR2 reads FQNEAQ (reference sequence). Trimming removed 5 bases at V and 10 bases at J, with 20 bases between. The CDR3 region has the DNA TGTGCCAGCAGCGCACCAGGGAGGGGGGTCGGAGCTTTCTTT. It translates to CASSAPGRGVGAFF. The complete variable domain, with remaining parts taken from reference TRBV7-9 and TRBJ1-1, reads DTGVSQNPRHKITKRGQNVTFRCDPISEHNRLYWYRQTLGQGPEFLTYFQNEAQLEKSRLLSDRFSAERPKGSFSTLEIQRTEQGDSAMYLCASSAPGRGVGAFFGQGTRLTVV.